A single sample gave rise to the 21 T cell receptor beta chains below, sequenced in a study of T cell changes during pregnancy in multiple sclerosis. TCRdb keeps only in-frame clones here, not all; method: immunoSEQ multiplex PCR. This table holds about 59,000 clones, 90% to 95% found once. The specimen comprised CD8+ T cells from peripheral blood mononuclear cells, sampled after pregnancy. Receptors originate from a female donor with multiple sclerosis, enrolled in a pregnancy study.

This rearrangement joins TRBV27 to TRBJ2-1; weak D call: TRBD1 (5 bases). The CDR3 has 15 residues. V shed 5 bases and J shed 7 bases, with 18 bases lying between them. Germline lookup yields CDR1 MNHEY and CDR2 SMNVEV (reference sequence). As DNA, the CDR3 is TGTGCCAGCAGTCCAGCCCCGACAGCTATTAATGAGCAGTTCTTC. Protein sequence: CASSPAPTAINEQFF.

This chain links TRBV30 with TRBJ2-2; D unclear. The V end lost 7 bases, the J end lost 7 bases, and 13 bases lay between the germline ends. This CDR3 contains 12 residues. Germline V gene sequence: CDR1 GTSNPN, CDR2 SVGIG (reference sequence). The CDR3 bases are TGTGCCTCGCCCCAGCCGGGCGGGGAGCTGTTTTTT. Translation gives CASPQPGGELFF.

The chain uses TRBV19 and TRBJ2-3, with D maybe TRBD2 (6 bases). The CDR3 spans 16 residues. From germline, CDR1 is LNHDA and CDR2 SQIVND (reference sequence). The ends were cut back, 3 bases at V and 2 bases at J, with 15 bases in the middle. DNA of the CDR3: TGTGCCAGTAGTATTTCCCCCGGGGGAGCCACAGATACGCAGTATTTT. Protein sequence: CASSISPGGATDTQYF.

The rearrangement joins TRBV27 to TRBJ1-4; tentative D call: TRBD1 (6 bases). Germline loops: CDR1 MNHEY, CDR2 SMNVEV (reference sequence). Trimming took 6 bases from V and 5 from J, leaving 19 bases between them. CDR3 length: 16 residues. CDR3 nucleotides: TGTGCCAGCAGCTCTCCGTACGGGGGGCGGAATGAAAAACTGTTTTTT. Translated: CASSSPYGGRNEKLFF.

The chain has TRBV11-2 and TRBJ1-1; 7 nucleotides agree with TRBD1. The CDR3 runs 14 residues. In germline, CDR1 is SGHAT, CDR2 FQNNGV. Unmatched junction bases numbered 1, after V lost 3 bases and J lost 0 bases. CDR3 residues: CASSLGQLNTEAFF. In DNA form, the CDR3 reads TGTGCCAGCAGCTTGGGACAGTTGAACACTGAAGCTTTCTTT.

In this sample, this clone turned up once. The chain joins TRBV27 to TRBJ2-7; D might be TRBD2 (6 bases). Germline V CDR1 and CDR2: MNHEY, SMNVEV (reference sequence). There are 15 residues in the CDR3. V lost 9 bases to trimming and J lost 0 bases, with 18 bases between them. The CDR3 here is CASIPSTGSSYEQYF. CDR3 coding DNA: TGTGCCAGTATTCCGTCCACCGGGAGCTCCTACGAGCAGTACTTC.

For the CDR3, the DNA is TGTGCCAGCAGTTACTCGAGTAAACAGTTCTATGGCTACACCTTC. It translates to CASSYSSKQFYGYTF. The V and J genes are TRBV6-5 and TRBJ1-2; D unresolved. V was shortened by 0 bases and J by 4 bases, with 12 bases between the two germline ends. The CDR3 has 15 residues. In germline, CDR1 is MNHEY, CDR2 SVGAGI.

The chain has TRBV18 and TRBJ2-2; the D gene is possibly TRBD2 (6 bases). This CDR3 has 14 residues. Germline assignment: CDR1 KGHSH and CDR2 LQKENI. The ends were cut back, 0 bases at V and 6 bases at J, with 8 bases in the middle. The CDR3 DNA follows: TGTGCCAGCTCACCACCGGGCGGGGCCGGGGAGCTGTTTTTT. This translates into CASSPPGGAGELFF.

This clone showed up just once. The chain employs TRBV4-3 and TRBJ2-1; 10 bases fit TRBD2. J lost 5 bases, V lost 0 bases, and 7 bases had no gene match. The CDR3 covers 17 residues. Germline assignment: CDR1 LGHNA and CDR2 YSLEER. CDR3 in DNA: TGCGCCAGCAGCCAAGATCGGAGCGGGAGGGGAAACAATGAGCAGTTCTTC. Protein: CASSQDRSGRGNNEQFF.

This clone was counted once. J is TRBJ2-5 and V is TRBV11-2; TRBD1 agrees at 7 bases. V dropped 6 bases and J dropped 3; count of bases not matched to a gene: 10. This CDR3 comprises 15 residues. Germline-derived CDR1 and CDR2 are SGHAT and FQNNGV. CDR3 region: CASSHKQGKEETQYF. Here the CDR3 DNA reads TGTGCCAGCAGTCACAAACAGGGGAAGGAAGAGACCCAGTACTTC.

This chain uses TRBV4-1 with TRBJ2-2; the match to TRBD2 covers 10 bases. The CDR3 sequence is 16 residues long. Per the germline V gene, CDR1 is MGHRA and CDR2 is YSYEKL. Unmatched junction bases numbered 6, after V lost 3 bases and J lost 5 bases. The CDR3 nucleotides read TGCGCCAGCAGCCAGGGTACTAGCGGGATGACCGGGGAGCTGTTTTTT. Translating it yields CASSQGTSGMTGELFF.

The rearrangement links TRBV5-5 to TRBJ1-1; weak D call: TRBD1 (5 bases). The CDR3 is 12 amino acids. Germline V lookup: CDR1 SGHKS, CDR2 YYEKEE (reference sequence). Trimming removed 1 base at V and 10 bases at J, with 11 bases between. The CDR3 reads CASSLREGLAFF. DNA for the CDR3: TGTGCCAGCAGCTTGAGGGAGGGACTAGCTTTCTTT.

The rearrangement joins TRBV5-3 to TRBJ2-7, with 7 bases identical to TRBD1. TRBV5-3 is labeled an ORF, and its function is uncertain. This CDR3 spans 14 amino acids. Losses at the gene ends were 0 bases for V and 2 bases for J; bases not matched to a gene: 2. The CDR3 nucleotides read TGTGCCAGAAGCTTGGCCGGACAGGCCTACGAGCAGTACTTC. It yields the protein CARSLAGQAYEQYF.

The V and J genes are TRBV7-2 and TRBJ2-7, with TRBD2 identical over 11 bases. Germline CDR1 reads SGHTA; CDR2 reads FQGNSA. This CDR3 contains 16 residues. V was pared by 2 bases and J by 2 bases, with 5 bases of the junction left unmatched. The CDR3 DNA reads TGTGCCAGCAGCTTATCACTAGCGGGAGACCCCTACGAGCAGTACTTC. This sequence encodes CASSLSLAGDPYEQYF.

The chain joins TRBV9 to TRBJ1-1; D is ambiguous. This CDR3 spans 14 amino acids. Germline CDR1 and CDR2: SGDLS and YYNGEE. The ends were cut back, 0 bases at V and 10 bases at J, with 16 bases in the middle. The CDR3 DNA sequence: TGTGCCAGCAGCGTAGCTACAGCTCAGGTAGGAGCTTTCTTT. Translating it yields CASSVATAQVGAFF.

This chain uses TRBV7-8 with TRBJ2-1, with TRBD2 as a possible D gene (6 bases). The CDR3 has 16 amino acids. Per germline, CDR1 SGHVS and CDR2 FQNEAQ. V was shortened by 1 base and J by 8 bases, with 18 bases between the two germline ends. The CDR3 region is CASSLVGGTIGHEQFF. CDR3 sequence (DNA): TGTGCCAGCAGCTTAGTCGGGGGTACTATAGGCCATGAGCAGTTCTTC.

The gene calls are TRBV5-6 and TRBJ2-3, with D possibly TRBD2 on 6 matching bases. The V end was cut by 1 base, the J end by 1 base, with 16 bases between. Germline lookup yields CDR1 SGHDT and CDR2 YYEEEE. CDR3 size: 17 residues. The CDR3 nucleotides are TGTGCCAGCAGCTTGAACGTTCGCGGGGATGGCACAGATACGCAGTATTTT. Its translation is CASSLNVRGDGTDTQYF.

The rearrangement uses TRBV30 and TRBJ1-5; D may be TRBD1 (5 bases). The CDR3 length is 15 residues. Trimming cost V 0 bases and J 1 base, with 10 bases left between them. The germline V gene encodes CDR1 GTSNPN and CDR2 SVGIG (reference sequence). CDR3 bases: TGTGCCTGGAGTGTAGGGCAGGGAAGCAATCAGCCCCAGCATTTT. Encoded protein: CAWSVGQGSNQPQHF.

This clone appeared a single time. The V gene is TRBV7-9, the J gene TRBJ2-7, with D perhaps matching TRBD1 (5 bases). Between the trimmed V and J ends, which lost 5 bases and 4 bases, there was a span of 18 bases. CDR1 is SEHNR, CDR2 FQNEAQ, per germline (reference sequence). This CDR3 region has 15 residues. The CDR3 is CASSSLGQGSYEQYF. CDR3 sequence (DNA): TGTGCCAGCAGCAGCCTAGGGCAGGGATCGTACGAGCAGTACTTC.

The V and J genes are TRBV5-5 and TRBJ2-7; 9 bases fit TRBD2. J was trimmed by 4 bases and V by 1 base; bases with no gene match: 3. Per germline, CDR1 SGHKS and CDR2 YYEKEE (reference sequence). The CDR3 extends over 14 amino acids. In nucleotides, the CDR3 is TGTGCCAGCAGCTTGTGGACTAGCGTATACGAGCAGTACTTC. This codes for CASSLWTSVYEQYF.

The chain links TRBV10-3 to TRBJ2-7; 7 nucleotides align to TRBD1. Per germline, CDR1 ENHRY and CDR2 SYGVKD. This CDR3 has 11 amino acids. J gave up 6 bases and V 11 bases, and 7 bases lay outside the gene matches. CDR3 sequence: CALKQGSEQYF. CDR3 in DNA: TGTGCCCTAAAACAGGGGTCCGAGCAGTACTTC.